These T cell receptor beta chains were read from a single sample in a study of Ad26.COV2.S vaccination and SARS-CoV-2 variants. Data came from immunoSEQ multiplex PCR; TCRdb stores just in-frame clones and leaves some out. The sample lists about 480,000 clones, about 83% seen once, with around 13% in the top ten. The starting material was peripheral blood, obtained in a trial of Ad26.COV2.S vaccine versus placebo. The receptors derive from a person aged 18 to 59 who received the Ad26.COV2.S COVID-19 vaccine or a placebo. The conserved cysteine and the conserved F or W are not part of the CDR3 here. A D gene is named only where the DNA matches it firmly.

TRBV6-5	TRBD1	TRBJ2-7	ASSYTLPTGYEQY
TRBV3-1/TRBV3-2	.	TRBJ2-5	ASSQLRFSETQY
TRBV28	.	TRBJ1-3	ASRSSGNTIY
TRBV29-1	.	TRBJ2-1	SVISPSSYNEQF
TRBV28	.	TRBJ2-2	ASKSFVELF
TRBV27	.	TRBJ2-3	ASRVDGTRDTQY
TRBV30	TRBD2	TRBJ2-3	AWSVPGLERQY
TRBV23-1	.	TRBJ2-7	ASSQGAASYEQY
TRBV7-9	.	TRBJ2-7	ASSLGRGDLYEQY
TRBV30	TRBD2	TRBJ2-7	AWTRGGEQY
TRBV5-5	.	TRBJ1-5	ASSLQGTSDQPQH
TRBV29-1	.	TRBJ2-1	SVKGASYYNEQF
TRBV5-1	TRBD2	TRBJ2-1	ASSFSGGLAGVSNEQF
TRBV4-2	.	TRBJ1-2	ASSQVDRKDGYT
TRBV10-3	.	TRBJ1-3	AISPGVSGNTIY
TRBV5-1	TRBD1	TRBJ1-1	ASSLGGQGWTEAF
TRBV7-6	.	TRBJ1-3	ASSLLDGNTIY
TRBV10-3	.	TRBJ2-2	AISELVGRTGELF
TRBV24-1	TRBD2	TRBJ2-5	ATSDPGLAGVGETQY
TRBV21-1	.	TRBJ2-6	ASSPQRGGANVLT
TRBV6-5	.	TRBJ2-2	ASSRDLTAGELF
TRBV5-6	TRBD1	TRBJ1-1	ASSHPEGATEAF
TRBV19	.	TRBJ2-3	ASMGRAPSTDTQY
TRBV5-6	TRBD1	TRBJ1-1	ASSPHFGTVSEAF